This T cell receptor (beta chain) was captured by sequencing in a study of graft-versus-host responses after intestinal transplantation. The protocol was immunoSEQ multiplex PCR, while the TCRdb copy is restricted to in-frame clones and leaves out a portion. The data show approximately 130,000 clones, with over 85% seen just once and approximately 0.17% held by the top ten. Trimming left V 1 base short and J 3 bases short, with 13 bases between. Germline CDR1 reads MGHRA; CDR2 reads YSYEKL. The CDR3 is 15 amino acids. A remark on this clone: What it binds is unknown.

The sequence derives from a human donor who received an intestinal transplant. Sequenced here: unstimulated CD4+ T cells sorted from spleen or lymph node cells, sampled before intestinal transplant. The chain joins TRBV4-1 to TRBJ2-7, with unresolved D. The CDR3 reads CASSQVAKNNYEQYF. The DNA of the CDR3 is TGCGCCAGCAGCCAAGTGGCTAAAAATAACTACGAGCAGTACTTC.